These T cell receptor beta chains were read from a single sample in a study of CDR3 diversity in severe acne. TCRdb ran MiXCR on the PCR reads and lists one entry per CDR3 protein. Among over 90,000 distinct CDR3 sequences listed, under 60% were seen once. Sequencing was performed on blood. Receptor source: a male donor with acne. Both conserved end residues are part of each CDR3.

V gene,CDR3 protein
TRBV12-3/TRBV12-4,CASSLTDTDFEQYF
TRBV25-1,CASSSPRGAVEKLFF
TRBV13,CASSSWRGQGYTF
TRBV12-3/TRBV12-4,CASSPGAPGYTF
TRBV20-1,CSAKATNTGELFF
TRBV12-3/TRBV12-4,CASSRTSGSSYNEQFF
TRBV7-9,CANSDRGRNTEAFF
TRBV2,CASSEDRGLTEAFF
TRBV11-2,CASSRGHYQETQYF
TRBV7-9,CASTSRVVHGELFF
TRBV6-6,CASIPAGTGGTRELFF
TRBV6-1,CASSRQGEFGEAFF
TRBV19,CASSIDTGRNQPQHF
TRBV20-1,CSARTSGTFQFF
TRBV20-1,CSAKGLAGAGGEETQYF
TRBV5-1,CASSQVNTEAFF
TRBV5-1,CASSSPGPNHF
TRBV7-8,CASSSSLLSSYNEQFF
TRBV27,CASSLSRGMGTEAFF
TRBV29-1,CSAQTGGDYEQYF
TRBV9,CASSSQVLGETQYF
TRBV29-1,CSHPCGVSGNTIYF
TRBV28,CASITPGDSNQPQHF
TRBV7-6,CASSYPGQETYEQYF
TRBV6-1,CASSEVWAGTEQYF
TRBV5-6,CASSLWAGGGGRLF
TRBV7-8,CASSFTVSRYEQYF
TRBV15,CATSHRDGLNTEAFF